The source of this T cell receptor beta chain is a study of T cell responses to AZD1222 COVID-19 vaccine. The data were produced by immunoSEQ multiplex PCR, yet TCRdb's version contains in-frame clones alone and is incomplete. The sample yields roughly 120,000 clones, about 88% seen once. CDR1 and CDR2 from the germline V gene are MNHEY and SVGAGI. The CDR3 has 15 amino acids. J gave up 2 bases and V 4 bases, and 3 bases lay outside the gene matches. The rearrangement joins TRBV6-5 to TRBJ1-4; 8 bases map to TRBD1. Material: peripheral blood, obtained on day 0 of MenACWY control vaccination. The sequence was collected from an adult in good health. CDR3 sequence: CASSSRQGTNEKLFF. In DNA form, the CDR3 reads TGTGCCAGCAGTTCCCGACAGGGGACTAATGAAAAACTGTTTTTT.